The 24 T cell receptor beta chains below were found in one sample sequenced in a study of blood T cell repertoires in COVID-19. Measured with immunoSEQ multiplex PCR; TCRdb has only the in-frame clones, and not every one. The sample yields 20,000 to 30,000 clones, about 90% seen once. The sequencing sample was made of peripheral blood. Every receptor here comes from a human donor in a cohort sampled during active COVID-19.

This clone was seen once. The chain recombines TRBV11-1 with TRBJ1-1; D perhaps matches TRBD1 (6 bases). V lost 2 bases and J 0 bases, leaving 7 bases between the germline ends. This CDR3 comprises 14 residues. Per the germline V gene, CDR1 is SGHAT and CDR2 is FQDESV (reference sequence). The CDR3 region has the DNA TGTGCCAGCAGCTTAACAGGGCTGAACACTGAAGCTTTCTTT. Translating it yields CASSLTGLNTEAFF.

This chain joins TRBV6-5 and TRBJ1-2; 7 bases fit TRBD1. The CDR3 totals 15 residues. Germline-derived CDR1 and CDR2 are MNHEY and SVGAGI. J gave up 6 bases and V 6 bases, and 13 bases lay outside the gene matches. The CDR3 DNA reads TGTGCCAGCAGGGAGGGAGGAACAGGGGCTGATGGCTACACCTTC. The encoded protein is CASREGGTGADGYTF.

The chain is built from TRBV11-2 and TRBJ2-1; the D gene is possibly TRBD1 (6 bases). Deletions cut 5 bases from V and 2 bases from J, with 13 bases between. In germline, CDR1 is SGHAT, CDR2 FQNNGV. This CDR3 contains 15 residues. CDR3 sequence: CASSQRQEPYNEQFF. CDR3 nucleotides: TGTGCCAGCAGCCAGAGACAGGAGCCCTACAATGAGCAGTTCTTC.

The genes are TRBV3-1 (or the pseudogene TRBV3-2) and TRBJ2-5; D unclear. CDR3 length: 12 residues. Trimming pared 3 bases from V and 5 bases from J, leaving 7 bases between. The germline V gene encodes CDR1 LGHDT and CDR2 YNNKEL (reference sequence). CDR3 DNA sequence: TGTGCCAGCAGCCAGGTCCGGGAGACCCAGTACTTC. This translates into CASSQVRETQYF.

The V gene is TRBV9, the J gene TRBJ2-7; TRBD1 is a possible D gene (5 bases). The ends were cut back, 2 bases at V and 5 bases at J, with 11 bases in the middle. The CDR3 is made up of 13 amino acids. Germline V gene data show CDR1 as SGDLS and CDR2 as YYNGEE. The DNA for the CDR3 is TGTGCCAGCAGCGTTAATCCCAGGGACGAGCAGTACTTC. Translated: CASSVNPRDEQYF.

CDR3 sequence reads: CASKKGDSNEKLFF. The CDR3 region has the DNA TGTGCCAGCAAGAAGGGGGACAGTAATGAAAAACTGTTTTTT. V usage is TRBV25-1 and J usage is TRBJ1-4, with 7 nucleotides matching TRBD1. Germline V CDR1 and CDR2: MGHDK, SYGVNS. J was trimmed by 4 bases and V by 7 bases; bases with no gene match: 6. This CDR3 spans 14 amino acids.

The chain combines TRBV13 with TRBJ2-1; 11 bases match TRBD2. Germline V gives CDR1 PRHDT, CDR2 FYEKMQ (reference sequence). Unmatched junction bases numbered 5, after V lost 5 bases and J lost 8 bases. The CDR3 is 14 residues long. The CDR3 spells CASSTGLAADEQFF. DNA of the CDR3: TGTGCCAGCAGCACGGGACTAGCGGCCGATGAGCAGTTCTTC.

This chain uses TRBV19 with TRBJ1-3; D remains unclear. The germline gives CDR1 LNHDA, CDR2 SQIVND (reference sequence). With 3 bases removed from V and 0 bases from J, the gap between germline ends came to 9 bases. CDR3 size: 15 residues. CDR3 sequence (DNA): TGTGCCAGTAGTATCCCCTTTTACTCTGGAAACACCATATATTTT. This encodes CASSIPFYSGNTIYF.

The chain joins TRBV2 to TRBJ1-2; tentative D call: TRBD1 (5 bases). Germline V gene data show CDR1 as SNHLY and CDR2 as FYNNEI. Trimming took off 4 bases at V and 4 bases at J, with 13 bases between the two ends. The CDR3 sequence is 14 residues long. As DNA, the CDR3 is TGTGCCAGCAGTGCCTTGGGGCAGGGCTATGGCTACACCTTC. This codes for CASSALGQGYGYTF. Filled out from reference TRBV2 and TRBJ1-2, the complete variable domain reads EPEVTQTPSHQVTQMGQEVILRCVPISNHLYFYWYRQILGQKVEFLVSFYNNEISEKSEIFDDQFSVERPDGSNFTLKIRSTKLEDSAMYFCASSALGQGYGYTFGSGTRLTVV.

The genes are TRBV15 and TRBJ1-3; 8 positions agree with TRBD1. With V trimmed by 3 bases and J by 4 bases, 11 bases remained unmatched. Germline-derived CDR1 and CDR2 are LNHNV and YYDKDF (reference sequence). The CDR3 length is 17 residues. The CDR3 DNA sequence: TGTGCCACCAGCAGGGCAGGACCCGGACAGGGAGGAAACACCATATATTTT. Translating gives CATSRAGPGQGGNTIYF.

The gene calls are TRBV5-4 and TRBJ1-2; D unclear. Germline values: CDR1 SGHNT, CDR2 YYREEE (reference sequence). CDR3 length equals 13 residues. The germline V and J ends were trimmed by 0 bases and 3 bases, with 6 bases remaining between them. CDR3 nucleotide sequence: TGTGCCAGCAGCTTGGAGCAAGACTATGGCTACACCTTC. Translated: CASSLEQDYGYTF.

The rearrangement uses TRBV10-1 and TRBJ2-7, with 10 bases lining up with TRBD2. The V gene end was trimmed by 6 bases and the J gene end by 3 bases; junction bases not matched to a gene: 8. This CDR3 has 15 amino acids. Germline CDR1 WNHNN, CDR2 SYGVQD (reference sequence). The CDR3 DNA follows: TGCGCCAGCAGGTTAGCGGGGGGAAAGAACTACGAGCAGTACGTC. Amino acid sequence: CASRLAGGKNYEQYV.

The CDR3 nucleotides read TGTGCCAGCAGCCAGACAGGGGGCGAGGGTCAGCCCCAGCATTTT. This sequence encodes CASSQTGGEGQPQHF. This sequence joins TRBV3-1 (or the pseudogene TRBV3-2) and TRBJ1-5; 10 positions agree with TRBD1. Per the germline V gene, CDR1 is LGHDT and CDR2 is YNNKEL (reference sequence). The length of the CDR3 is 15 residues. V was clipped by 3 bases and J by 6 bases; unmatched bases: 5.

The chain has TRBV6-5 and TRBJ2-7, with D unclear. This CDR3 has 11 residues. Germline V gene data show CDR1 as MNHEY and CDR2 as SVGAGI. V was shortened by 0 bases and J by 6 bases, with 3 bases between the two germline ends. The CDR3 DNA reads TGTGCCAGCAGTTACTCGCGCGAGCAGTACTTC. This sequence encodes CASSYSREQYF.

The V gene is TRBV5-1, the J gene TRBJ2-3; 8 bases match TRBD1. V shed 2 bases and J 4 bases; nucleotides not matched to a gene: 6. CDR1 and CDR2 from the germline V gene are SGHRS and YFSETQ. The CDR3 has 15 amino acids. Here the CDR3 DNA reads TGCGCCAGCAGCTTCTCAGGGGGCGTCGCAGATACGCAGTATTTT. This translates into CASSFSGGVADTQYF.

The gene calls are TRBV9 and TRBJ1-1; 7 positions match TRBD1. CDR3 length: 14 residues. Trimming removed 0 bases from V and 1 base from J; junction bases left unmatched: 0. Per germline, CDR1 SGDLS and CDR2 YYNGEE. The CDR3 coding sequence is TGTGCCAGCAGCGTAGGGGACAGGAACACTGAAGCTTTCTTT. Amino acid sequence: CASSVGDRNTEAFF.

The chain recombines TRBV6-5 with TRBJ2-7, with a weak D call TRBD1 (5 bases). Germline assignment: CDR1 MNHEY and CDR2 SVGAGI. CDR3 length: 16 amino acids. With 4 bases removed from V and 7 bases from J, the gap between germline ends came to 23 bases. CDR3 nucleotides: TGTGCCAGCAGTTCCGACCCCAGGGTTGGATCGCGGGAGCAGTACTTC. Its protein is CASSSDPRVGSREQYF.

In its sample, this clone was seen once. The gene calls are TRBV28 and TRBJ1-2, with no clear D. The CDR3 length is 13 residues. The ends were cut back, 2 bases at V and 5 bases at J, with 9 bases in the middle. Germline-derived CDR1 and CDR2 are MDHEN and SYDVKM. The DNA for the CDR3 is TGTGCCAGCAGTTTACGGCCGGAGTATGGCTACACCTTC. Encoded protein: CASSLRPEYGYTF.

The V call is TRBV5-1, the J call TRBJ1-4; 8 positions agree with TRBD1. The CDR3 spans 15 residues. Germline CDR1 and CDR2: SGHRS and YFSETQ. J lost 0 bases, V lost 7 bases, and 5 bases had no gene match. The CDR3 spells CASRQGPATNEKLFF. DNA of the CDR3: TGCGCCAGCCGACAGGGGCCTGCAACTAATGAAAAACTGTTTTTT.

The chain recombines TRBV4-1 with TRBJ1-4; 12 bases are shared with TRBD1. After removal of 5 bases from V and 10 bases from J, the junction contained 8 bases not matched to a gene. Germline V gene lookup returns CDR1 MGHRA and CDR2 YSYEKL. The CDR3 contains 15 residues. In DNA form, the CDR3 reads TGCGCCAGCAGCTGGGACCGGGACAGGGGGCTAAAACTGTTTTTT. Encoded protein: CASSWDRDRGLKLFF.

V is TRBV11-2 and J is TRBJ1-2; tentative D call: TRBD1 (5 bases). CDR3 length: 14 amino acids. V was cut by 5 bases and J by 2 bases, with 12 bases left in between. CDR1 and CDR2 (germline): SGHAT, FQNNGV. The CDR3: CASSRTGGNYGYTF. The CDR3 DNA reads as TGTGCCAGCAGCCGAACGGGGGGGAACTATGGCTACACCTTC.

This CDR3 is CASSLGRPSYGYTF. The CDR3 bases are TGTGCCAGCAGTTTGGGCAGACCGAGCTATGGCTACACCTTC. J is TRBJ1-2 and V is TRBV28; D uncertain. Trimming stripped 3 bases from V and 4 bases from J, with 12 bases between. The CDR3 length is 14 residues. Germline loops: CDR1 MDHEN, CDR2 SYDVKM.

The chain carries TRBV28 and TRBJ2-4, with TRBD1 matching 9 bases. The V gene end was trimmed by 3 bases and the J gene end by 6 bases; junction bases not matched to a gene: 3. CDR1 and CDR2 (germline): MDHEN, SYDVKM. The CDR3 consists of 14 residues. CDR3 nucleotide sequence: TGTGCCAGCAGTTTCGCGACAGGGGGAAACATTCAGTACTTC. This gives the protein CASSFATGGNIQYF.

CDR3 sequence: CASSQGQGVGEQYV. The CDR3 DNA is TGTGCCAGCAGCCAGGGACAGGGCGTGGGGGAGCAGTACGTC. The J gene is TRBJ2-7, the V gene TRBV27; 9 bases map to TRBD1. Germline V gene sequence: CDR1 MNHEY, CDR2 SMNVEV (reference sequence). The CDR3 extends over 14 amino acids. The ends lost 6 bases at V and 7 bases at J; junction bases unmatched: 10.